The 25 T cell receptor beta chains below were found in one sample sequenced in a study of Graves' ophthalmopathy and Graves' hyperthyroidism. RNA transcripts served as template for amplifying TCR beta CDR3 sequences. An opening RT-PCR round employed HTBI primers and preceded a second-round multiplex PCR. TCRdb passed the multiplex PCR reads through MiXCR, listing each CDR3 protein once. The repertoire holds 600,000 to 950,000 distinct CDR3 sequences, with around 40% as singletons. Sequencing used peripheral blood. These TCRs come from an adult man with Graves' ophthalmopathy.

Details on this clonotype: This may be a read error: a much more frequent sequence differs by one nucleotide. In DNA, the CDR3 is TGTGTCAGCAGCGTAGACTACTCCTACGAGCAGTACTTC. This gives the protein CVSSVDYSYEQYF. V is TRBV9 and J is TRBJ2-7, with a weak D call TRBD2 (5 bases). Germline lookup yields CDR1 SGDLS and CDR2 YYNGEE. The CDR3 has 13 amino acids.

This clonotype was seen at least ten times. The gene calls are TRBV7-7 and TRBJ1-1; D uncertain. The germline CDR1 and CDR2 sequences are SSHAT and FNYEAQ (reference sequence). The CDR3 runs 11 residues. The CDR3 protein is CAIGEGTEAFF. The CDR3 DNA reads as TGTGCTATCGGGGAGGGCACTGAAGCTTTCTTT.

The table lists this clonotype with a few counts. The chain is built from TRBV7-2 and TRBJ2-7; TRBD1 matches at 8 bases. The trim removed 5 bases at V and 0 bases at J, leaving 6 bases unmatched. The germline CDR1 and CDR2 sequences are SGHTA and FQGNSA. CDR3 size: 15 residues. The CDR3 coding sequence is TGTGCCAGCAGCGGAACCGGGACAGGCTCCTACGAGCAGTACTTC. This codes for CASSGTGTGSYEQYF.

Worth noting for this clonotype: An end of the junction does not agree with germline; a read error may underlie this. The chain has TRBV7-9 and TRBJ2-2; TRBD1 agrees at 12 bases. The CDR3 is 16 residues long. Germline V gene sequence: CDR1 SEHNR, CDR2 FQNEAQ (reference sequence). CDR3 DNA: TGTGCCTGCAGCTTCCCGGGACAGGGGGCCGACGGGGAGCTGTTTTTT. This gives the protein CACSFPGQGADGELFF.

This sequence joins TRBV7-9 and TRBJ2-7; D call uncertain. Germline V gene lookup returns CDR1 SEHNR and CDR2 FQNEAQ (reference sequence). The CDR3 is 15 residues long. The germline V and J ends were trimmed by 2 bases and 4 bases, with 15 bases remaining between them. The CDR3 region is CASSLRLGSAYEQYF. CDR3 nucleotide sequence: TGTGCCAGCAGCTTAAGGTTGGGGTCAGCTTACGAGCAGTACTTC.

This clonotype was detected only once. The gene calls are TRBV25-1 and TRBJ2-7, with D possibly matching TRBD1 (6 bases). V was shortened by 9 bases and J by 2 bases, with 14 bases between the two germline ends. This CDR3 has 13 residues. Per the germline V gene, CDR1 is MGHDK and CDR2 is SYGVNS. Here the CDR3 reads CASTGYGAYEQYF. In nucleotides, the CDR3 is TGTGCCAGTACAGGGTACGGGGCCTACGAGCAGTACTTC.

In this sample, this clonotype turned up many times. This CDR3 is CASSEGEGYGYTF. CDR3 sequence (DNA): TGTGCCAGCAGTGAAGGAGAGGGCTATGGCTACACCTTC. This chain connects TRBV6-1 to TRBJ1-2; D call uncertain. Germline V gene sequence: CDR1 MNHNS, CDR2 SASEGT. Trimming cost V 1 base and J 4 bases, with 7 bases left between them. The CDR3 contains 13 residues.

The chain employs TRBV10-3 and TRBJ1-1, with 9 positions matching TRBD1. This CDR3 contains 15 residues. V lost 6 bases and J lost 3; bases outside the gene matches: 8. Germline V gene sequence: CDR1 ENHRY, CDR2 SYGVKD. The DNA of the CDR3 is TGTGCCATCAGCGAAGGGACAGGGCGGGACACTGAAGCTTTCTTT. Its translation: CAISEGTGRDTEAFF.

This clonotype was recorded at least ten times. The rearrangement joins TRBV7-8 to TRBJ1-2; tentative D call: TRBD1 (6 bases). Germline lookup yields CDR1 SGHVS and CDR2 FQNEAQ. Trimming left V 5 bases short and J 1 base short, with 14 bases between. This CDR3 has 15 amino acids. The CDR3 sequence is CASSDTGRYNYGYTF. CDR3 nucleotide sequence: TGTGCCAGCAGCGATACAGGGAGATATAACTATGGCTACACCTTC. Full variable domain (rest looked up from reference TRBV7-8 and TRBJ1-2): GAGVSQSPRYKVAKRGQDVALRCDPISGHVSLFWYQQALGQGPEFLTYFQNEAQLDKSGLPSDRFFAERPEGSVSTLKIQRTQQEDSAVYLCASSDTGRYNYGYTFGSGTRLTVV.

In DNA, the CDR3 is TGTGCCAGCAGCTTAATCGTAGTTCCGGGACGGCATAATTCACCCCTCCACTTT. It translates to CASSLIVVPGRHNSPLHF. This chain joins TRBV7-9 and TRBJ1-6; weak D call: TRBD1 (5 bases). V was clipped by 2 bases and J by 5 bases, with 19 bases between them. This CDR3 comprises 18 residues. Looked up from germline, CDR1 is SEHNR and CDR2 is FQNEAQ (reference sequence). The whole variable domain, remainder taken from reference TRBV7-9 and TRBJ1-6, is DTGVSQNPRHKITKRGQNVTFRCDPISEHNRLYWYRQTLGQGPEFLTYFQNEAQLEKSRLLSDRFSAERPKGSFSTLEIQRTEQGDSAMYLCASSLIVVPGRHNSPLHFGNGTRLTVT.

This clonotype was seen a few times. The CDR3: CAISEEGGYQGYQPQHF. The CDR3 nucleotides read TGTGCCATCAGTGAAGAAGGAGGGTATCAGGGTTATCAGCCCCAGCATTTT. The V gene is TRBV10-3, the J gene TRBJ1-5; D perhaps matches TRBD1 (5 bases). V lost 3 bases and J lost 5, with 20 bases in between. From germline, CDR1 is ENHRY and CDR2 SYGVKD. This CDR3 contains 17 residues.

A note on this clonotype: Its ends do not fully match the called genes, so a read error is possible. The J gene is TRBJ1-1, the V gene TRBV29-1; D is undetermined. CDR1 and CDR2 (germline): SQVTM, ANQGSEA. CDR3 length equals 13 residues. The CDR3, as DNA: TGCAGCGTTTACCAGGCCCCGAACATTGAAGCTTTCTTT. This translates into CSVYQAPNIEAFF.

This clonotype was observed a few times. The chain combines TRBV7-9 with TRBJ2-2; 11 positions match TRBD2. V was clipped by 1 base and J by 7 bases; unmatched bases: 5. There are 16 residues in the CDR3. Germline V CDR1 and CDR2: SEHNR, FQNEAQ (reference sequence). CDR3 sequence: CASSLGLAGGNGELFF. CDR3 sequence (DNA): TGTGCCAGCAGCTTAGGCCTAGCGGGAGGTAACGGGGAGCTGTTTTTT.

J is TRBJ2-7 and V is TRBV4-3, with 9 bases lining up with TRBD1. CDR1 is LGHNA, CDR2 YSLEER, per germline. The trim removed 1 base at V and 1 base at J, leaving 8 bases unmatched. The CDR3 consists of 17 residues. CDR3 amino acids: CASSQVRGQGWSYEQYF. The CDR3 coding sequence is TGCGCCAGCAGCCAAGTTAGAGGACAGGGGTGGTCCTACGAGCAGTACTTC.

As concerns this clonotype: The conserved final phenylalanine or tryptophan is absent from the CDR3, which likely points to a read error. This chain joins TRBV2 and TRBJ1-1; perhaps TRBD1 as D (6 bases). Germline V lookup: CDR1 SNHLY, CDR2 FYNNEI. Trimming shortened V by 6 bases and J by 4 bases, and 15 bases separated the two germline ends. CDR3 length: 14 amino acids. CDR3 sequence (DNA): TGTGCCAGCAGCTTTCCGGGAGGGGGCACTGAAGCTTTCCTT. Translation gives CASSFPGGGTEAFL.

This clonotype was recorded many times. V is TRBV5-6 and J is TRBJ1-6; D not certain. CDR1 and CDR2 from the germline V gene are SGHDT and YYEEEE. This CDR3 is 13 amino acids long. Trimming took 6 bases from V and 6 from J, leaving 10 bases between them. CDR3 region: CASKRHRNSPLHF. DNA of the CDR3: TGTGCCAGCAAACGCCACCGTAATTCACCCCTCCACTTT.

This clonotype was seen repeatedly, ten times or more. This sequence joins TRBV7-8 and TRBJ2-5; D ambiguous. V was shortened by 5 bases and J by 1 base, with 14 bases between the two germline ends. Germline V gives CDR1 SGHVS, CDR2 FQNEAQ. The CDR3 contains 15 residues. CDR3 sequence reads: CASSPRADTQETQYF. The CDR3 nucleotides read TGTGCCAGCAGCCCCCGGGCAGACACCCAAGAGACCCAGTACTTC. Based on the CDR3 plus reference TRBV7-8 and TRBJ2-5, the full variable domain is GAGVSQSPRYKVAKRGQDVALRCDPISGHVSLFWYQQALGQGPEFLTYFQNEAQLDKSGLPSDRFFAERPEGSVSTLKIQRTQQEDSAVYLCASSPRADTQETQYFGPGTRLLVL.

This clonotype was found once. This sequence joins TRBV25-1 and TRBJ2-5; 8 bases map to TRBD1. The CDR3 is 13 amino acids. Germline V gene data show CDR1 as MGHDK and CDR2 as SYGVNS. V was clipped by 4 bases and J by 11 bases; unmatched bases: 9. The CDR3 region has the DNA TGTGCCAGCAGTGGACAGGGGAGCATTGAGCAGTACTTC. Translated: CASSGQGSIEQYF.

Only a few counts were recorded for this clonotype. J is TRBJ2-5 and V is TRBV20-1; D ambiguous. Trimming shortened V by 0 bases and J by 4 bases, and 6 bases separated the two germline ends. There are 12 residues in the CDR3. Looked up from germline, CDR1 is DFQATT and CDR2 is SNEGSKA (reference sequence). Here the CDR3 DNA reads TGCAGTGCTAGAGATATCCCAGAGACCCAGTACTTC. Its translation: CSARDIPETQYF.

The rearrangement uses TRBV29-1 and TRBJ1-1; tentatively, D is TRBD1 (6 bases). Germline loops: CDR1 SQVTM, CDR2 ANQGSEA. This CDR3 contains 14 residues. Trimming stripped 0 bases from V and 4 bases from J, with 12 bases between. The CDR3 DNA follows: TGCAGCGTTGAAGATATGGGGGGGCCCACTGAAGCTTTCTTT. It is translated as CSVEDMGGPTEAFF.

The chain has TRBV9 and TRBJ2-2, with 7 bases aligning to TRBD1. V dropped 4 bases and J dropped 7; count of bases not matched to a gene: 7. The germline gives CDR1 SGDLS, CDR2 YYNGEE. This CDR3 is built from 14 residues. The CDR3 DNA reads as TGTGCCAGCAGCACTAGGGGGCGCGGCGGGGAGCTGTTTTTT. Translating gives CASSTRGRGGELFF.

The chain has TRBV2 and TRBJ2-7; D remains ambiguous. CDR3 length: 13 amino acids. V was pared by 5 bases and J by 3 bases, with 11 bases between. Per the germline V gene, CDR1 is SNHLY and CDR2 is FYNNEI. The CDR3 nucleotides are TGTGCCAGCAGTCTCAAACAGCTCTACGAGCAGTACTTC. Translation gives CASSLKQLYEQYF. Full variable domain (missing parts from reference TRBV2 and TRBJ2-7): EPEVTQTPSHQVTQMGQEVILRCVPISNHLYFYWYRQILGQKVEFLVSFYNNEISEKSEIFDDQFSVERPDGSNFTLKIRSTKLEDSAMYFCASSLKQLYEQYFGPGTRLTVT.

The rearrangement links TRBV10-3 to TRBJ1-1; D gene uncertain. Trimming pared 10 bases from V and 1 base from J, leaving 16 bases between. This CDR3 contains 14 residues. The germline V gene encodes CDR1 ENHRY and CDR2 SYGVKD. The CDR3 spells CASRTPKGNTEAFF. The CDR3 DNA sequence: TGTGCCAGCAGAACGCCCAAGGGGAACACTGAAGCTTTCTTT.

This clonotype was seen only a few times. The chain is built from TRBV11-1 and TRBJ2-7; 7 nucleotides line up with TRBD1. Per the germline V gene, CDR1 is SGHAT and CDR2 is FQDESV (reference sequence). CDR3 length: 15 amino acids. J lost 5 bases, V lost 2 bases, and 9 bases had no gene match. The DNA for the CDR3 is TGTGCCAGCAGCTTATTGGGACATGGGACAGACGAGCAGTACTTC. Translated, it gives CASSLLGHGTDEQYF. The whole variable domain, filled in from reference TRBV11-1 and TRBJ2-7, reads EAEVAQSPRYKITEKSQAVAFWCDPISGHATLYWYRQILGQGPELLVQFQDESVVDDSQLPKDRFSAERLKGVDSTLKIQPAELGDSAMYLCASSLLGHGTDEQYFGPGTRLTVT.

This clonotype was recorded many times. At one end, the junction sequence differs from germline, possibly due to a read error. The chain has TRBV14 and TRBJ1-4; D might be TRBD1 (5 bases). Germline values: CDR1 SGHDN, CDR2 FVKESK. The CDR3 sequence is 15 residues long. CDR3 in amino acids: CASIQRGGANEKLFF. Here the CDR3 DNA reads TGTGCCAGCATCCAACGTGGGGGGGCTAATGAAAAACTGTTTTTT. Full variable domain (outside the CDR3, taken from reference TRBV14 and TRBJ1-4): EAGVTQFPSHSVIEKGQTVTLRCDPISGHDNLYWYRRVMGKEIKFLLHFVKESKQDESGMPNNRFLAERTGGTYSTLKVQPAELEDSGVYFCASIQRGGANEKLFFGSGTQLSVL.